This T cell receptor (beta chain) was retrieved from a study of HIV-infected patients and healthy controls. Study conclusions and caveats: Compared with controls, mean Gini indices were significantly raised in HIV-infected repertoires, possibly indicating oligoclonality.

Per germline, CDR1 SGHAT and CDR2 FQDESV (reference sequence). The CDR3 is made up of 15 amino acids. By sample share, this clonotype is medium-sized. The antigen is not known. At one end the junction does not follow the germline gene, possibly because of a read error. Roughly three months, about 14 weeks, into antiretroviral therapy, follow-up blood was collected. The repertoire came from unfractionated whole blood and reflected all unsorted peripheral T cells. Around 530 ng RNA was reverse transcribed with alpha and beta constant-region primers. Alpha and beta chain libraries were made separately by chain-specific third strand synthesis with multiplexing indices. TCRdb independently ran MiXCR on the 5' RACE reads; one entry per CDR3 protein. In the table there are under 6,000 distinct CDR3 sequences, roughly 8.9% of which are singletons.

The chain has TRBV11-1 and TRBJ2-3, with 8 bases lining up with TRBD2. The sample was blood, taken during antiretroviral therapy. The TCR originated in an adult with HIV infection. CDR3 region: CASSIAGSSTDTQYF. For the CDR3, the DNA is TGTGCCAGCAGCATAGCGGGGTCTAGCACAGATACGCAGTATTTT.